This T cell receptor (beta chain) was recovered during a study of blood T cell repertoires in COVID-19. Study overall: Samples of COVID-19 (acute and convalescent) were obtained from the United States, Italy and Spain. From T cells, B-cell-depleted T cells, or PBMCs came the material, which was cDNA or gDNA.

As originally analysed: Amplification of reference gene primers provided the estimated nucleated cell counts. Assay used: immunoSEQ multiplex PCR; TCRdb lists only in-frame clones, some missing. That table furnishes V, J and clone size, whereas the DNA furnished D and trimming. The top ten hold about 3.3% of the sample, which has 100,000 to 150,000 clones, approximately 85% seen once. The CDR3 is made up of 17 amino acids. From germline, CDR1 is MNHEY and CDR2 SMNVEV (reference sequence). V dropped 6 bases and J dropped 0 bases, with 17 bases sitting between them. Patients in Seattle were enrolled during active infection, then followed longitudinally.

Sequencing input: peripheral blood. The TCR sequence derives from a woman of 80 years or more with COVID-19, enrolled during active disease. The chain is built from TRBV27 and TRBJ1-4, with no clear D. The CDR3 DNA is TGTGCCAGCAGCTCCCGCTCCCGGCGGGCAACTAATGAAAAACTGTTTTTT. Amino acid sequence: CASSSRSRRATNEKLFF.